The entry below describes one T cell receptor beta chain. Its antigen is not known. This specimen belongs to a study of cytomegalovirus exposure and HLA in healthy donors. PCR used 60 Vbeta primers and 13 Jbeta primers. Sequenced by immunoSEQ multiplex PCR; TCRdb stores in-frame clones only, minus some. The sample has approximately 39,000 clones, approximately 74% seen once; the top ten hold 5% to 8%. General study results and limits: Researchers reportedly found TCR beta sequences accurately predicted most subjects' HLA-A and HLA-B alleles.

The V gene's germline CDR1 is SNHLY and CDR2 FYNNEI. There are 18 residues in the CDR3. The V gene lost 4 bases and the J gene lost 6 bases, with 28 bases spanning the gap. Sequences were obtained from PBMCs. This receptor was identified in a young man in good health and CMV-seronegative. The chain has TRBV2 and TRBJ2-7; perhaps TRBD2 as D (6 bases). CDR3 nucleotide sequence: TGTGCCAGCAGTGCCCGGGACGGGCGATTCCCGGGAGTCTTCGAGCAGTACTTC. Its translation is CASSARDGRFPGVFEQYF.